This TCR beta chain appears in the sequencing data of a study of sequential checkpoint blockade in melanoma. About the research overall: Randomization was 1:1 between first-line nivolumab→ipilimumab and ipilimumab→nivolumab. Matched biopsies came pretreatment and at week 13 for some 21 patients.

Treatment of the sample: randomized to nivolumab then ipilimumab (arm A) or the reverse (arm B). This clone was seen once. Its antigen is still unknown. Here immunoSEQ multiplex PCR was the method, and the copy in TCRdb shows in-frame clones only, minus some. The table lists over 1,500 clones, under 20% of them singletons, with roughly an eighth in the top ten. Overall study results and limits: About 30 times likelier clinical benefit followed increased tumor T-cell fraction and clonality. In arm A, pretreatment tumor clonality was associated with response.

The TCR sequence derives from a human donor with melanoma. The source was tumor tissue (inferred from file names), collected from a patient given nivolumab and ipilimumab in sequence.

CDR3 residues: CASSLDGDRYEQYF. The CDR3, as DNA: TGCGCCAGCAGCTTGGACGGGGATAGGTACGAGCAGTACTTC. The chain employs TRBV5-1 and TRBJ2-7, with TRBD2 as a possible D gene (5 bases). Trimming took 0 bases from V and 4 from J, leaving 11 bases between them. The germline V gene encodes CDR1 SGHRS and CDR2 YFSETQ. The CDR3 loop spans 14 amino acids.